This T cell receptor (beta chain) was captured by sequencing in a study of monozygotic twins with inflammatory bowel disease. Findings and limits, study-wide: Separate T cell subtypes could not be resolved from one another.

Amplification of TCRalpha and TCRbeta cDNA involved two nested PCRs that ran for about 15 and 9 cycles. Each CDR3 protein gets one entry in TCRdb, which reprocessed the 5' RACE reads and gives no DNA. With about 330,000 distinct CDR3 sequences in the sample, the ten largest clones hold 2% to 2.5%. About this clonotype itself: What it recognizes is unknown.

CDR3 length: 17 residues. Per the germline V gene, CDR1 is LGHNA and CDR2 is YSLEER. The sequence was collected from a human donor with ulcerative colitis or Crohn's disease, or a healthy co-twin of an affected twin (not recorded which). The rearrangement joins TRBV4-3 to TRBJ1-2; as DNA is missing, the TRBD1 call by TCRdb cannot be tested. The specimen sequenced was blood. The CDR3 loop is CASSQEVSGQGAIAYTF.